The 18 T cell receptor beta chains in this list originate from one sample, sequenced in a study of neurological immune-mediated disorders. TCRdb analysed the 5' RACE reads with MiXCR anew, one entry per CDR3 protein. Of under 60,000 distinct CDR3 sequences listed, roughly 24% were seen once; the top ten hold roughly a quarter. The material sequenced was PBMCs. The origin of the receptors is a woman aged 70-85 years in good health.

This clonotype was picked up a small number of times. The CDR3, as DNA: TGTGCCAGTAGATCATCTGGGGCCAACGTCCTGACTTTC. It codes for CASRSSGANVLTF. The genes are TRBV19 and TRBJ2-6; D is uncertain. The germline gives CDR1 LNHDA, CDR2 SQIVND (reference sequence). The CDR3 has 13 residues. Trimming left V 6 bases short and J 1 base short, with 4 bases between.

The V call is TRBV19, the J call TRBJ2-1; D unclear. CDR1 is LNHDA, CDR2 SQIVND, per germline (reference sequence). The V end was cut by 1 base, the J end by 5 bases, with 6 bases between. The CDR3 covers 13 residues. The DNA of the CDR3 is TGTGCCAGTAGTATAGGCCATAACAATGAGCAGTTCTTC. Translating gives CASSIGHNNEQFF.

This clonotype was picked up many times. This chain connects TRBV20-1 to TRBJ2-3, with 7 bases aligning to TRBD1. V lost 4 bases, J lost 1 base, and 5 bases stayed unmatched. The CDR3 totals 14 residues. Looked up from germline, CDR1 is DFQATT and CDR2 is SNEGSKA (reference sequence). The chain's CDR3 is CSATLGTGTDTQYF. CDR3 DNA sequence: TGCAGTGCTACCTTGGGGACAGGCACAGATACGCAGTATTTT.

This clonotype showed up many times. V usage is TRBV6-6 and J usage is TRBJ2-3; D is possibly TRBD2 (5 bases). V was cut by 4 bases and J by 6 bases, with 8 bases left in between. This CDR3 spans 12 amino acids. CDR1 MNHNY and CDR2 SVGAGI come from the germline V gene (reference sequence). The CDR3 reads CASSSQRDTQYF. The CDR3 nucleotides read TGTGCCAGCAGTTCACAGCGGGATACGCAGTATTTT.

This clonotype was observed at least ten times. V is TRBV27 and J is TRBJ1-1; D remains unclear. The germline V gene encodes CDR1 MNHEY and CDR2 SMNVEV (reference sequence). The CDR3 loop spans 15 amino acids. The V end lost 5 bases, the J end lost 9 bases, and 22 bases lay between the germline ends. The CDR3 is CASSPSPWLEVQAFF. The DNA of the CDR3 is TGTGCCAGCAGTCCCTCGCCATGGCTTGAGGTTCAAGCTTTCTTT.

The chain employs TRBV5-6 and TRBJ2-7, with 10 nucleotides matching TRBD1. Germline CDR1 and CDR2: SGHDT and YYEEEE. The J segment lost 3 bases and the V segment lost 0 bases, leaving 15 bases of the junction unmatched. This CDR3 region has 19 residues. The CDR3 reads CASSLADRGRRYFHYEQYV. CDR3 bases: TGTGCCAGCAGCTTGGCAGACAGGGGGCGAAGGTACTTTCACTACGAGCAGTACGTC.

This sequence joins TRBV20-1 and TRBJ2-4; TRBD1 agrees at 10 bases. Germline V CDR1 and CDR2: DFQATT, SNEGSKA (reference sequence). This CDR3 contains 14 residues. With 6 bases clipped from V and 8 bases from J, the junction kept 10 bases outside the gene matches. CDR3 sequence: CSAPTGGMGDIQYF. CDR3 DNA sequence: TGCAGTGCACCGACAGGGGGCATGGGAGACATTCAGTACTTC.

The chain is built from TRBV19 and TRBJ2-2; TRBD2 is a possible D gene (5 bases). The germline V gene has CDR1 LNHDA and CDR2 SQIVND (reference sequence). This CDR3 spans 16 amino acids. V shed 4 bases and J shed 12 bases, with 24 bases lying between them. The CDR3 sequence: CASSTRGNDRVQKLFF. The CDR3 bases are TGTGCCAGTAGTACTCGAGGGAATGACCGGGTTCAGAAGCTGTTTTTT.

For the CDR3, the DNA is TGTGCCAGCAGCTTAAGTAGCATGACTCCGAACACCATATATTTT. It translates to CASSLSSMTPNTIYF. The rearrangement uses TRBV7-9 and TRBJ1-3; D ambiguous. CDR3 size: 15 residues. The V gene lost 2 bases and the J gene lost 7 bases, with 15 bases spanning the gap. The V gene's germline CDR1 is SEHNR and CDR2 FQNEAQ (reference sequence).

Many counts were recorded for this clonotype. The chain carries TRBV12-5 and TRBJ1-2; maybe TRBD1 (6 bases). The CDR3 contains 16 residues. The V end lost 5 bases, the J end lost 4 bases, and 20 bases lay between the germline ends. Germline lookup yields CDR1 LGHNT and CDR2 FRNRAP. CDR3 DNA sequence: TGTGCTAGTGGTCCGGCTTACAGGGAAATCGGCTATGGCTACACCTTC. Protein: CASGPAYREIGYGYTF.

Concerning this clonotype itself: A much larger clone lies a single base off, so this may be a read error. The chain combines TRBV20-1 with TRBJ2-3; 11 bases are shared with TRBD2. CDR3 length: 15 residues. Germline V CDR1 and CDR2: DFQATT, SNEGSKA (reference sequence). The CDR3 region has the DNA TGCAGTGCTAGAAACCTAGCGGGGGGCACAGATAAGCAGTATTTT. Amino acid sequence: CSARNLAGGTDKQYF.

This clonotype was recorded many times. The junction shows a germline mismatch at one end, possibly a read error. The chain carries TRBV20-1 and TRBJ2-5; D tentatively reads TRBD1 or TRBD2 (6 bases each). CDR3 length: 14 residues. Germline loops: CDR1 DFQATT, CDR2 SNEGSKA (reference sequence). CDR3 protein: CSARGRDTIAAQYF. In DNA form, the CDR3 reads TGCAGTGCAAGAGGGCGGGACACGATAGCGGCCCAGTACTTC.

V is TRBV12-3 or TRBV12-4 and J is TRBJ2-3, with D possibly TRBD2 on 5 matching bases. The CDR3 is 16 amino acids. Trimming stripped 2 bases from V and 0 bases from J, with 12 bases between. CDR3 DNA sequence: TGTGCCAGCAGTTTATTAGCGAGGGCGAGCACAGATACGCAGTATTTT. This encodes CASSLLARASTDTQYF.

This clonotype was seen many times. The chain recombines TRBV7-2 with TRBJ2-3; D ambiguous. CDR1 SGHTA and CDR2 FQGNSA come from the germline V gene. The CDR3 consists of 12 residues. V lost 5 bases and J lost 2, with 5 bases in between. The CDR3 reads CASSPYTDTQYF. The DNA of the CDR3 is TGTGCCAGCAGCCCTTACACAGATACGCAGTATTTT. Filled out from reference TRBV7-2 and TRBJ2-3, the complete variable domain reads GAGVSQSPSNKVTEKGKDVELRCDPISGHTALYWYRQSLGQGLEFLIYFQGNSAPDKSGLPSDRFSAERTGGSVSTLTIQRTQQEDSAVYLCASSPYTDTQYFGPGTRLTVL.

In its sample, this clonotype was seen many times. The chain couples TRBV28 to TRBJ1-5, with D possibly matching TRBD1 (5 bases). The CDR3 spans 15 residues. The V and J ends lost 6 bases and 4 bases respectively, with 16 bases between them. Germline V gene data show CDR1 as MDHEN and CDR2 as SYDVKM. The CDR3 is CASRVDPGLNQPQHF. The DNA of the CDR3 is TGTGCCAGCAGAGTGGACCCGGGGCTGAATCAGCCCCAGCATTTT.

The chain carries TRBV5-1 and TRBJ2-1; the D gene is possibly TRBD1 (6 bases). This CDR3 is built from 14 residues. Trimming took off 4 bases at V and 3 bases at J, with 11 bases between the two ends. The V gene's germline CDR1 is SGHRS and CDR2 YFSETQ. The CDR3, as DNA: TGCGCCAGCAGCGGGGACATGGACTACAATGAGCAGTTCTTC. Amino acid sequence: CASSGDMDYNEQFF. Complete variable domain (other parts from reference TRBV5-1 and TRBJ2-1): KAGVTQTPRYLIKTRGQQVTLSCSPISGHRSVSWYQQTPGQGLQFLFEYFSETQRNKGNFPGRFSGRQFSNSRSEMNVSTLELGDSALYLCASSGDMDYNEQFFGPGTRLTVL.

The chain employs TRBV25-1 and TRBJ1-1; D remains ambiguous. V was shortened by 8 bases and J by 6 bases, with 7 bases between the two germline ends. The CDR3 is 10 amino acids. CDR1 and CDR2 (germline): MGHDK, SYGVNS. CDR3 residues: CASGGAEAFF. The CDR3, as DNA: TGTGCCAGCGGCGGCGCTGAAGCTTTCTTT.

This clonotype was seen a handful of times. The chain is built from TRBV7-2 and TRBJ2-5; 7 bases line up with TRBD1. The CDR3 has 17 amino acids. V trimming: 1 base; J trimming: 7 bases; junction bases outside the gene matches: 15. Germline CDR1 is SGHTA and CDR2 is FQGNSA. CDR3 in DNA: TGTGCCAGCAGCTTAGTTATCGGGGACAGCACCCGGGGGACCCAGTACTTC. This sequence encodes CASSLVIGDSTRGTQYF.